This TCR beta chain originates from a study of blood T cells in healthy people across ages. With respect to this clonotype: The target antigen is unknown.

With 10 bases clipped from V and 6 bases from J, the junction kept 9 bases outside the gene matches. This CDR3 is built from 14 residues. Germline-derived CDR1 and CDR2 are MDHEN and SYDVKM. The use of a sample-barcoded 5' primer and a J-beta primer mix characterized a second PCR of roughly 6 to 11 cycles. TCRdb re-derived calls from the 5' RACE reads in MiXCR, one entry per CDR3 protein. Of approximately 960,000 distinct CDR3 sequences listed, 29% were seen once; the top ten hold roughly 10%. Those donating, healthy Caucasian individuals from Russia, were aged roughly 6 to 95. The study's findings and limits: The unknown donor CMV status may have confounded expanded clonotype changes.

The same sample was also used in a study of T cells of mothers and their children. That paper adds: In this cohort, donors were three healthy Caucasian mothers plus their six children.

The genes are TRBV28 and TRBJ1-4, with 9 bases fitting TRBD1. Sequencing input: blood. This clonotype was obtained from a woman aged 40 to 50 in good health. CDR3 sequence reads: CATGTGWGDEKLFF. The DNA of the CDR3 is TGTGCCACCGGGACAGGGTGGGGAGATGAAAAACTGTTTTTT. The full variable domain, with the rest looked up from reference TRBV28 and TRBJ1-4, is DVKVTQSSRYLVKRTGEKVFLECVQDMDHENMFWYRQDPGLGLRLIYFSYDVKMKEKGDIPEGYSVSREKKERFSLILESASTNQTSMYLCATGTGWGDEKLFFGSGTQLSVL.